A selection of T cell receptor beta chains follows, all from one sample in a study of blood T cell repertoires in COVID-19. Method: immunoSEQ multiplex PCR; TCRdb's copy keeps in-frame clones and lacks some. The sample records fewer than 200,000 clones, 79% being singletons. Sequenced sample: peripheral blood. The source is a woman aged 55-75 years with COVID-19, enrolled during active disease. CDR3s include the opening cysteine and the closing phenylalanine or tryptophan. The D gene is left open where the match is weak. The size of a clone is reported for some rows only, either as once, few or many, or as a class for expanded clones.

>14|TRBV7-8|TRBD1|.|TRBJ2-5
CASSAGQGTETQYF
TGTGCCAGCAGCGCAGGACAGGGGACAGAGACCCAGTACTTC
>15|TRBV2|TRBD2|.|TRBJ2-5
CASSGSGGPQETQYF
TGTGCCAGCAGTGGGAGCGGGGGCCCCCAAGAGACCCAGTACTTC
>16|TRBV9|TRBD2|.|TRBJ2-2
CASSPDGGAGTGELFF
TGTGCCAGCAGCCCTGACGGGGGGGCGGGCACCGGGGAGCTGTTTTTT
>15|TRBV9|TRBD2|.|TRBJ2-2
CASSVGGRADGELFF
TGTGCCAGCAGCGTTGGCGGGAGGGCCGACGGGGAGCTGTTTTTT
>13|TRBV21-1|.|.|TRBJ2-4
CAQGDLAKNIQYF
TGTGCACAGGGGGATTTGGCCAAAAACATTCAGTACTTC
>18|TRBV5-1|.|.|TRBJ2-1
CASSSTPLAGGTNNEQFF
TGCGCCAGCAGCTCTACCCCCCTTGCGGGTGGCACTAACAATGAGCAGTTCTTC
>18|TRBV4-1|TRBD1|.|TRBJ2-4
CASSQEEGQGLAKNIQYF
TGCGCCAGCAGCCAAGAAGAGGGACAGGGGTTAGCCAAAAACATTCAGTACTTC
>13|TRBV24-1|.|.|TRBJ1-1
CATAPAGWDEAFF
TGTGCCACCGCTCCGGCAGGGTGGGATGAAGCTTTCTTT
>15|TRBV7-9|TRBD1|once|TRBJ1-1
CASSTGLGGRTEAFF
TGTGCCAGCAGCACCGGCCTAGGGGGCCGTACTGAAGCTTTCTTT
>15|TRBV7-3|.|.|TRBJ1-3
CASSRDGSSGNTIYF
TGTGCCAGCAGCCGTGACGGGAGCTCTGGAAACACCATATATTTT
>17|TRBV3-1/TRBV3-2|.|.|TRBJ1-5
CASSQGLHPRGNQPQHF
TGTGCCAGCAGCCAGGGACTTCATCCAAGGGGCAATCAGCCCCAGCATTTT
>15|TRBV6-5|TRBD1|.|TRBJ1-2
CASSRTRDSGYGYTF
TGTGCCAGCAGTCGAACCCGGGACAGCGGGTATGGCTACACCTTC
>14|TRBV9|TRBD1|.|TRBJ2-1
CASSVAQGVNEQFF
TGTGCCAGCAGCGTAGCACAGGGGGTGAATGAGCAGTTCTTC
>15|TRBV19|TRBD2|.|TRBJ2-1
CASSTTGGRNNEQFF
TGTGCCAGTAGTACCACGGGAGGGCGAAACAATGAGCAGTTCTTC
>13|TRBV4-2|.|.|TRBJ2-7
CASSPDRNYEQYF
TGTGCCAGCAGCCCGGACAGAAACTACGAGCAGTACTTC
>13|TRBV10-3|TRBD1|.|TRBJ1-2
CAISRQGDYGYTF
TGTGCCATCTCAAGACAGGGTGACTATGGCTACACCTTC
>14|TRBV7-3|.|.|TRBJ2-2
CASSQGGWTGELFF
TGTGCCAGCAGCCAGGGGGGTTGGACCGGGGAGCTGTTTTTT
>15|TRBV10-3|TRBD1|.|TRBJ1-1
CAISEPDREDTEAFF
TGTGCCATCAGTGAACCGGACAGGGAAGACACTGAAGCTTTCTTT
>13|TRBV3-1/TRBV3-2|.|.|TRBJ1-1
CASSPHRDTEAFF
TGTGCCAGCAGCCCGCACAGGGATACTGAAGCTTTCTTT
>17|TRBV5-8|.|.|TRBJ1-5
CASSLNRDTYSNQPQHF
TGTGCCAGCAGCCTAAACCGGGACACCTATAGCAATCAGCCCCAGCATTTT
>16|TRBV7-2|TRBD1|.|TRBJ1-1
CASSPTGGGHGTEAFF
TGTGCCAGCAGCCCTACAGGGGGGGGGCATGGCACTGAAGCTTTCTTT
>12|TRBV6-5|.|.|TRBJ1-6
CASSYLGGRVHF
TGTGCCAGCAGTTACCTCGGTGGCAGGGTCCACTTT
>16|TRBV7-3|.|.|TRBJ1-3
CASSSGLPSSGNTIYF
TGTGCCAGCAGTTCGGGACTCCCGAGCTCTGGAAACACCATATATTTT
>16|TRBV4-1|.|.|TRBJ1-1
CASSPRGSGANTEAFF
TGCGCCAGCAGCCCTCGAGGTTCGGGTGCGAACACTGAAGCTTTCTTT